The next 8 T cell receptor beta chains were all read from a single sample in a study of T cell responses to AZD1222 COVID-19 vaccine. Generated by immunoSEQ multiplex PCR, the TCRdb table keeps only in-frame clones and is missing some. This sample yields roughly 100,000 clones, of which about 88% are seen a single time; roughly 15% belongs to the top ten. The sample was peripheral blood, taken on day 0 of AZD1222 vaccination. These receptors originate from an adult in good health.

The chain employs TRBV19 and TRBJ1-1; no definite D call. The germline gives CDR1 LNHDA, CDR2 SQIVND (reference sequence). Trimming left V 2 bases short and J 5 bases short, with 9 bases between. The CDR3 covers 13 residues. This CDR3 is CASSIPGITEAFF. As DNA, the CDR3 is TGTGCCAGTAGTATACCGGGAATTACTGAAGCTTTCTTT.

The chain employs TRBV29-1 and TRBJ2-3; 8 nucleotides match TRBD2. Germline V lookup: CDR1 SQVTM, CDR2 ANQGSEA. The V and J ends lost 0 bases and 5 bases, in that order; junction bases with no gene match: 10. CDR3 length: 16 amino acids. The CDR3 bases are TGCAGCGTTGAAGATCTTCAGCGGGGGTGGAGAGATACGCAGTATTTT. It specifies CSVEDLQRGWRDTQYF.

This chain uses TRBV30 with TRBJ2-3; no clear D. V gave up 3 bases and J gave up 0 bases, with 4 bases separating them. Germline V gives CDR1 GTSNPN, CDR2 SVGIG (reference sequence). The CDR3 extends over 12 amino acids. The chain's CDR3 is CAWRSSTDTQYF. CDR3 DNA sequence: TGTGCCTGGAGGAGTAGCACAGATACGCAGTATTTT.

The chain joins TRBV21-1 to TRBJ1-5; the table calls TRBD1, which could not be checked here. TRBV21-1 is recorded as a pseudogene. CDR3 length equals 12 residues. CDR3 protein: CAGTGYTQPQHF. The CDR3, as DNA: TGTGCCGGTACAGGGTACACTCAGCCCCAGCATTTT.

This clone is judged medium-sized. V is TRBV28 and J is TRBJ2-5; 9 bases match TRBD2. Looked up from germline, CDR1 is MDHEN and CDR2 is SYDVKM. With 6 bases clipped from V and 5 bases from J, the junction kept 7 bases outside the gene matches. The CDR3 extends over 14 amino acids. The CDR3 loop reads CASSPASGAETQYF. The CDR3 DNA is TGTGCCAGCAGCCCTGCTAGCGGGGCGGAGACCCAGTACTTC.

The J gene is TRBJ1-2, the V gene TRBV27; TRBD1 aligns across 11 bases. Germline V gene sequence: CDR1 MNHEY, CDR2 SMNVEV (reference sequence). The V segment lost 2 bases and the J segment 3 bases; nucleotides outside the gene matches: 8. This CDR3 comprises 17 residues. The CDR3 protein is CASSLRTGGSYDYGYTF. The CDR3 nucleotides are TGTGCCAGCAGTTTAAGGACAGGGGGCAGCTACGACTATGGCTACACCTTC.

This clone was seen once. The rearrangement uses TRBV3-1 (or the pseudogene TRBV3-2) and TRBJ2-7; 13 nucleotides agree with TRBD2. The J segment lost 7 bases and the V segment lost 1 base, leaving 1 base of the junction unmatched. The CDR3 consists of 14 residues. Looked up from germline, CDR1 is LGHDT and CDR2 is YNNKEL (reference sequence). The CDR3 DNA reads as TGTGCCAGCAGCCAAGCGACTAGCGGGGGGGAGCAGTACTTC. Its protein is CASSQATSGGEQYF.

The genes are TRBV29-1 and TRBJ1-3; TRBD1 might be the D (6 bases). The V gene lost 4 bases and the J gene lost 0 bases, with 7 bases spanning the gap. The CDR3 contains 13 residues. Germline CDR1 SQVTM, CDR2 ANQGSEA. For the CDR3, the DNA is TGCAGCGTTGGACAGGACTCTGGAAACACCATATATTTT. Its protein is CSVGQDSGNTIYF.